Here is one TCR beta chain with its context. The CDR3 spans 13 residues. CDR1 and CDR2 from the germline V gene are LNHDA and SQIVND (reference sequence). J gave up 15 bases and V 3 bases, and 9 bases lay outside the gene matches. The PCR was carried out with 60 Vbeta primers and 13 Jbeta primers. Here immunoSEQ multiplex PCR was the method, and the copy in TCRdb shows in-frame clones only, minus some. This sample has 200,000 to 250,000 clones, with around 83% found just once. This sample is part of a study of cytomegalovirus exposure and HLA in healthy donors. Healthy bone marrow donors formed the donor group.

This receptor was identified in a girl aged 10-17 years in good health and CMV-seronegative. The material sequenced was PBMCs. The gene calls are TRBV19 and TRBJ1-5, with 9 bases fitting TRBD1. CDR3 residues: CASSILEGQGLHF. The CDR3 nucleotides are TGTGCCAGTAGTATCCTCGAGGGACAGGGATTGCATTTT. Based on the CDR3 plus reference TRBV19 and TRBJ1-5, the full variable domain is DGGITQSPKYLFRKEGQNVTLSCEQNLNHDAMYWYRQDPGQGLRLIYYSQIVNDFQKGDIAEGYSVSREKKESFPLTVTSAQKNPTAFYLCASSILEGQGLHFGDGTRLSIL.